Each of the 9 T cell receptor beta chains below was sequenced from the same sample in a study of cytomegalovirus exposure and HLA in healthy donors. With 60 Vbeta and 13 Jbeta primers, the PCR was carried out. Using immunoSEQ multiplex PCR, the repertoire was profiled, and TCRdb retains in-frame clones only, with some absent. The table lists about 61,000 clones, approximately 72% of them singletons. Specimen: PBMCs. The receptor source for this set is a man in his forties or fifties in good health and CMV-seropositive.

The chain uses TRBV4-1 and TRBJ2-7, with TRBD2 matching 10 bases. V lost 1 base to trimming and J lost 0 bases; unmatched junction nucleotides: 6. The CDR3 is 17 residues long. Germline lookup yields CDR1 MGHRA and CDR2 YSYEKL. The CDR3 sequence is CASSQVLAGGVSYEQYF. CDR3 bases: TGCGCCAGCAGCCAAGTTTTAGCGGGAGGCGTCTCCTACGAGCAGTACTTC.

Turning to this clone: A junction end diverges from the germline sequence, so it may reflect a read error. V is TRBV19 and J is TRBJ1-5; D possibly corresponds to TRBD1 (6 bases). The CDR3 loop spans 15 amino acids. In germline, CDR1 is LNHDA, CDR2 SQIVND (reference sequence). DNA for the CDR3: TGTGCCAGTAGAGCCGTCAGGGGTGGCAATCAGCCCCAGAATTTT. This encodes CASRAVRGGNQPQNF.

The chain carries TRBV7-9 and TRBJ2-7; the D is unclear. The CDR3 sequence is 13 residues long. Germline CDR1 SEHNR, CDR2 FQNEAQ (reference sequence). Trimming took 4 bases from V and 5 from J, leaving 12 bases between them. The chain's CDR3 is CASSSPQHDEQYF. The DNA of the CDR3 is TGTGCCAGCAGCTCCCCCCAACATGACGAGCAGTACTTC.

The chain combines TRBV27 with TRBJ2-7; the match to TRBD2 covers 14 bases. The V gene end was trimmed by 6 bases and the J gene end by 4 bases; junction bases not matched to a gene: 8. The CDR3 loop spans 16 amino acids. The germline gives CDR1 MNHEY, CDR2 SMNVEV (reference sequence). CDR3 amino acids: CASSRLAGGRGYEQYF. For the CDR3, the DNA is TGTGCCAGCAGCCGACTAGCGGGAGGGAGGGGATACGAGCAGTACTTC.

The chain has TRBV23-1 and TRBJ2-3; TRBD2 agrees at 10 bases. TRBV23-1 is filed as an ORF, its function uncertain. The CDR3 runs to 16 residues. After removal of 7 bases from V and 2 bases from J, the junction contained 9 bases not matched to a gene. CDR3 in DNA: TGCGCCAGCACTACGGAAGGACTAGCGGACACAGATACGCAGTATTTT. The encoded protein is CASTTEGLADTDTQYF.

This rearrangement joins TRBV7-2 to TRBJ2-1; 13 bases match TRBD2. This CDR3 has 15 amino acids. With V trimmed by 5 bases and J by 9 bases, 7 bases remained unmatched. From germline, CDR1 is SGHTA and CDR2 FQGNSA. The CDR3: CASSPGLAGVLEQFF. The CDR3 DNA reads as TGTGCCAGCAGCCCTGGACTAGCGGGAGTTCTTGAGCAGTTCTTC.

This clone is a singleton in its sample. The chain's CDR3 is CASRGGQGSPNEQFF. The CDR3 nucleotides read TGTGCCAGCAGGGGGGGACAGGGGAGCCCCAATGAGCAGTTCTTC. The chain recombines TRBV6-1 with TRBJ2-1; 10 nucleotides agree with TRBD1. The CDR3 is 15 residues long. Germline CDR1 reads MNHNS; CDR2 reads SASEGT. Trimming cost V 6 bases and J 6 bases; bases outside gene matches: 8.

With regard to this clone: This likely comes from a read error, as the CDR3 has no conserved phenylalanine or tryptophan at its end. V is TRBV2 and J is TRBJ1-5; D not certain. The CDR3 is 14 amino acids. V lost 4 bases and J 0 bases, leaving 7 bases between the germline ends. Germline lookup yields CDR1 SNHLY and CDR2 FYNNEI. CDR3 sequence: CASSVEGSNQPQHL. For the CDR3, the DNA is TGTGCCAGCAGTGTTGAGGGTAGCAATCAGCCCCAGCATTTG.

The table lists this clone with a few counts. The rearrangement uses TRBV18 and TRBJ2-3; 8 bases are a match to TRBD2. There are 17 residues in the CDR3. Germline loops: CDR1 KGHSH, CDR2 LQKENI. The V gene end was trimmed by 3 bases and the J gene end by 0 bases; junction bases not matched to a gene: 8. Written as DNA, the CDR3 is TGTGCCAGCTCACCCTTCTACAGCGGGGGAAGCACAGATACGCAGTATTTT. Residues: CASSPFYSGGSTDTQYF.